This T cell receptor (beta chain) came from a study of CD8+ T cells in alopecia areata. Study-wide background: Patients took tofacitinib for 6 to 18 months, followed by 6 drug-free months.

CDR3 size: 14 residues. V lost 7 bases to trimming and J lost 2 bases, with 13 bases between them. CDR1 and CDR2 (germline): MNHNY, SVGAGI (reference sequence). Treatment specified: oral pan-JAK inhibitor, 5-10 mg twice daily. Those with alopecia areata gave lesional scalp punch biopsies and peripheral blood. As the sequencing template, cDNA was produced by extracting RNA and reverse transcribing it. Repertoires were generated with immunoSEQ multiplex PCR, while TCRdb's copy carries only in-frame clones and drops some. Here the sample spans approximately 200,000 clones, approximately 40% being singletons.

The V call is TRBV6-6, the J call TRBJ2-3; D gene ambiguous. This receptor was obtained from a human donor with alopecia areata. The material sequenced was CD4+ T cells sorted from blood, taken between weeks 36 and 40, from a patient treated with tofacitinib. The CDR3 reads CASTHRLLTDTQYF. CDR3 coding DNA: TGTGCCAGCACTCACCGGCTTCTCACAGATACGCAGTATTTT.